The sequence of this T cell receptor beta chain was determined in a study of blood T cells in healthy people across ages. Study findings and constraints: No conclusive comparison of naive versus antigen-experienced cells was possible with unsorted PBMCs.

All donors came from Russia, were Caucasian and healthy, and spanned ages about 6 to 95. Every participating donor contributed 8 to 10 milliliters of peripheral blood through a draw. Extraction yielded at least 5 micrograms of total RNA per sample. Alongside a J-beta primer mix, a sample-barcoded 5' primer served in a second PCR lasting about 6 to 11 cycles. One entry per CDR3 protein, called by TCRdb with MiXCR from the 5' RACE reads. The table lists around 650,000 distinct CDR3 sequences, 40% to 45% of them singletons. Trimming took off 0 bases at V and 4 bases at J, with 13 bases between the two ends. The CDR3 runs 16 residues. Per germline, CDR1 PRHDT and CDR2 FYEKMQ (reference sequence). The table lists this clonotype with many counts. Its antigen is undetermined.

The clonotype comes from an elderly man in good health. Material: blood. V and J are TRBV13 and TRBJ2-1, with D tentatively TRBD1 (5 bases). CDR3 sequence (DNA): TGTGCCAGCAGCTTAGGCGGCAGGGTCACATACAATGAGCAGTTCTTC. This gives the protein CASSLGGRVTYNEQFF.